This T cell receptor (beta chain) emerged from a study of shared clonotypes between healthy human individuals. Broader study findings: What naive subsets generally showed was a larger estimated richness than memory subsets showed.

Only in-frame clones appear in the TCRdb table, and some are missing; sequencing was by immunoSEQ multiplex PCR. The sample records under 2,500,000 clones, 95% being singletons. This clone showed up just once. The antigen is not known. Negatively enriched CD4+ T cells were divided by CD45RA into naive and memory. Trimming at V came to 4 bases and at J to 7 bases, leaving 2 bases not matched to a gene. The CDR3 covers 14 residues. Germline CDR1 reads SGDLS; CDR2 reads YYNGEE. Source material: naive CD4+ T cells sorted from blood. Subset reported: CD45RA+ positively selected. The chain links TRBV9 to TRBJ2-1, with 13 bases that match TRBD2. The TCR comes from a man between 18 and 35 years old in good health. CDR3 residues: CASSRLAGGNEQFF. The CDR3 region has the DNA TGTGCCAGCAGCCGACTAGCGGGAGGAAATGAGCAGTTCTTC. The full variable domain, its missing parts supplied by reference TRBV9 and TRBJ2-1, is DSGVTQTPKHLITATGQRVTLRCSPRSGDLSVYWYQQSLDQGLQFLIQYYNGEERAKGNILERFSAQQFPDLHSELNLSSLELGDSALYFCASSRLAGGNEQFFGPGTRLTVL.